This T cell receptor beta chain came from a study of blood T cell repertoires in COVID-19. Study context: Nucleic acid was either cDNA or gDNA, and it came from T cells, B-cell-depleted T cells, or PBMCs.

Profiling relied on immunoSEQ multiplex PCR, and the TCRdb table lists in-frame clones only, not all of them. The table records under 350,000 clones, around four fifths of them present only once. V was clipped by 3 bases and J by 4 bases, with 15 bases between them. The CDR3 sequence is 15 residues long. Germline V gene sequence: CDR1 GTSNPN, CDR2 SVGIG (reference sequence). Only a few counts were recorded for this clone. This clonotype was obtained from a man between 60 and 70 years old who had recovered from COVID-19. The sequenced sample was peripheral blood. The genes are TRBV30 and TRBJ2-2, with a possible D match to TRBD2 (7 bases). CDR3 sequence (DNA): TGTGCCTGGAGGGTGGGGGCTAGCGGCACCGGGGAGCTGTTTTTT. It codes for CAWRVGASGTGELFF.